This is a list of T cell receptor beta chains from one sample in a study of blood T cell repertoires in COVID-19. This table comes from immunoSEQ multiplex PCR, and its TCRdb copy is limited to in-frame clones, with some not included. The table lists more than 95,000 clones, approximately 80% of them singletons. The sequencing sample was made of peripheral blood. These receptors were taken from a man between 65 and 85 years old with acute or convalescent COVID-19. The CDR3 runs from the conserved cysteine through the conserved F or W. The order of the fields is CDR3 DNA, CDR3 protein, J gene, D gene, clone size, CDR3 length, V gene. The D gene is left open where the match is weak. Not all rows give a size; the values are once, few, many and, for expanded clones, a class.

TGCAGCGTAGGGACAGACCAGCCCCAGCATTTT,CSVGTDQPQHF,TRBJ1-5,TRBD1,once,11,TRBV29-1
TGTGCCAGCAGCTATAGCGGGAGTTTCGACGAGCAGTACTTC,CASSYSGSFDEQYF,TRBJ2-7,TRBD2,NA,14,TRBV28
TGCGCCAGCAGCTTGATAGGGGATACCGGGGAGCTGTTTTTT,CASSLIGDTGELFF,TRBJ2-2,NA,NA,14,TRBV5-1
TGTGCCAGTAGTAACAAGCAAGAGACCCAGTACTTC,CASSNKQETQYF,TRBJ2-5,NA,NA,12,TRBV19
TGTGCCAGCAGTGAGCCGGGACAGGGGGTGACTTCGGTGCCGAACACTGAAGCTTTCTTT,CASSEPGQGVTSVPNTEAFF,TRBJ1-1,TRBD1,NA,20,TRBV6-1
TGTGCCAGCACAGGTTTTATGTCTGGCTACACCTTC,CASTGFMSGYTF,TRBJ1-2,NA,once,12,TRBV28
TGTGCCAGCAGCTTAACCGGACTAGCCGTCTCACGGGAGCAGTTCTTC,CASSLTGLAVSREQFF,TRBJ2-1,TRBD2,NA,16,TRBV5-6
TGTGCCAGCAGCAGCGGGGGGTACAATGAGCAGTTCTTC,CASSSGGYNEQFF,TRBJ2-1,TRBD2,NA,13,TRBV7-2
TGTGCCAGCAGCTTAGATCTCGTTGGGACAGGTTCCTACGAGCAGTACTTC,CASSLDLVGTGSYEQYF,TRBJ2-7,TRBD1,NA,17,TRBV11-2
TGTGCCAGCAGGGACCGAGTAGGGGGGGCGGTCACTGAAGCTTTCTTT,CASRDRVGGAVTEAFF,TRBJ1-1,NA,NA,16,TRBV2
TGCGCCAGCAGCTTGGGACAGGGGGAGACCCAGTACTTC,CASSLGQGETQYF,TRBJ2-5,TRBD1,NA,13,TRBV5-1
TGCGCCAGCAGCTTGGACAGGTTGGATGAAAAACTGTTTTTT,CASSLDRLDEKLFF,TRBJ1-4,NA,NA,14,TRBV5-1
TGTGCCATCCGTAGGAGCGGTTTTAGCACAGATACGCAGTATTTT,CAIRRSGFSTDTQYF,TRBJ2-3,NA,NA,15,TRBV28
TGTGCCAGCAGTCTATCAGGGGGGTCCTCTGGAAACACCATATATTTT,CASSLSGGSSGNTIYF,TRBJ1-3,TRBD1,NA,16,TRBV4-2
TGTGCCAGTAGGGATGGAGTTTCAGACGTGCAGTACTTC,CASRDGVSDVQYF,TRBJ2-7,NA,NA,13,TRBV19
TGTGCCAGCAGCGTGGGCAGGGGTTCGACTAGCCATCTCATCAATGAGCAGTTCTTC,CASSVGRGSTSHLINEQFF,TRBJ2-1,NA,once,19,TRBV9
TGTGCCAGCGCGCCGGGACAGGGGATTGCTTTCTTT,CASAPGQGIAFF,TRBJ1-1,TRBD1,NA,12,TRBV7-8
TGTGCCACAACGGGACAGGGTCGCTCTGGGGCCAACGTCCTGACTTTC,CATTGQGRSGANVLTF,TRBJ2-6,TRBD1,NA,16,TRBV2
TGTGCCAGCAGTTACTCGGCGGGAGGCTACACCTTC,CASSYSAGGYTF,TRBJ1-2,NA,once,12,TRBV6-2/TRBV6-3
TGTGCCAGCAGCTTAGGGGGCCTGGGCTCCTACAATGAGCAGTTCTTC,CASSLGGLGSYNEQFF,TRBJ2-1,TRBD1,NA,16,TRBV5-6
TGTGCCAGCTCACCTCCTGGGGGGTTCGGCTACGAGCAGTACTTC,CASSPPGGFGYEQYF,TRBJ2-7,NA,NA,15,TRBV18
TGCGCCAGCAGCTTGGGACTAGATTCCTACGAGCAGTACTTC,CASSLGLDSYEQYF,TRBJ2-7,NA,NA,14,TRBV5-1
TGTGCCAGGGGACAGGGGGCTGTTAATGAAAAACTGTTTTTT,CARGQGAVNEKLFF,TRBJ1-4,TRBD1,NA,14,TRBV2
TGTGCCAGCACCAACAGGGGGATTTACGAGCAGTACTTC,CASTNRGIYEQYF,TRBJ2-7,TRBD1,NA,13,TRBV5-4
TGTGCCAGCAGCTTAATTGATCGGACAGGGAATGGCTACACCTTC,CASSLIDRTGNGYTF,TRBJ1-2,TRBD1,NA,15,TRBV11-2
TGTGCCAGTAGTATGGCGGGAGGGAACACTGAAGCTTTCTTT,CASSMAGGNTEAFF,TRBJ1-1,NA,NA,14,TRBV19
TGCGCCAGCACTGGACAGGGACCCGGGGAGCTGTTTTTT,CASTGQGPGELFF,TRBJ2-2,TRBD1,NA,13,TRBV10-2
TGTGCCAGCAGCTCGAATCTACGCAGGGTGTATGGCTACACCTTC,CASSSNLRRVYGYTF,TRBJ1-2,NA,few,15,TRBV9
TGTGCCAGCAGTCGGGGGGTTGGCTATGGCTACACCTTC,CASSRGVGYGYTF,TRBJ1-2,NA,NA,13,TRBV27
TGTGCCAGCGGAGGGACAGCTAGCACAGATACGCAGTATTTT,CASGGTASTDTQYF,TRBJ2-3,NA,NA,14,TRBV21-1
TGTGCCAGCAGTTACAGTCAGGGGAGCACTAATGAAAAACTGTTTTTT,CASSYSQGSTNEKLFF,TRBJ1-4,NA,NA,16,TRBV6-6
TGCGCCAGCAGCGGGGGGAGAGGCCTGAACACTGAAGCTTTCTTT,CASSGGRGLNTEAFF,TRBJ1-1,NA,once,15,TRBV5-1
TGCGCCAGCGGGGCGGGGGCCACGAACACCGGGGAGCTGTTTTTT,CASGAGATNTGELFF,TRBJ2-2,NA,once,15,TRBV5-1
TGCGCCAGCAGCCAAGAGGGGCCTCGAATGGCGCAGTATTTT,CASSQEGPRMAQYF,TRBJ2-3,NA,NA,14,TRBV4-1
TGCGCCAGCAGCCAAGATCGGTGGGACAGGGGGCTCACCGGGGAGCTGTTTTTT,CASSQDRWDRGLTGELFF,TRBJ2-2,TRBD1,NA,18,TRBV4-1
TGTGCCAGCAGCCAACTGGGCAGGGGTCTAACTGAAGCTTTCTTT,CASSQLGRGLTEAFF,TRBJ1-1,NA,NA,15,TRBV3-1/TRBV3-2
TGTGCCAGCAGTTGGGGGGTCGTGGAGCAGTACTTC,CASSWGVVEQYF,TRBJ2-7,NA,few,12,TRBV12-3/TRBV12-4
TGTGCCAGCAGCAACACAGGGAGAAGCTCTGGAAACACCATATATTTT,CASSNTGRSSGNTIYF,TRBJ1-3,NA,few,16,TRBV11-1
TGTGCCAGTAGCCCAAGCGGTGTGGGGGCTGGCAATCAGCCCCAGCATTTT,CASSPSGVGAGNQPQHF,TRBJ1-5,NA,NA,17,TRBV19
TGTGCCAGCAGTTACTCTTACGGGGGGGGCACAGATACGCAGTATTTT,CASSYSYGGGTDTQYF,TRBJ2-3,TRBD2,NA,16,TRBV6-5
TGTGCCACCAGCAGAGGGAGCGGGAGTGCCACCGGGGAGCTGTTTTTT,CATSRGSGSATGELFF,TRBJ2-2,TRBD2,NA,16,TRBV15
TGTGCCAGCAGTGTACTCCCAGACAGGGACCCCACAGATACGCAGTATTTT,CASSVLPDRDPTDTQYF,TRBJ2-3,TRBD1,NA,17,TRBV6-1
TGCGCCAGCAGCATCACTAGCGGGGTCTACAATGAGCAGTTCTTC,CASSITSGVYNEQFF,TRBJ2-1,TRBD2,NA,15,TRBV5-1
TGTGCCAGCATCCTGGGGTCAGCGGCGGGCTACGAGCAGTACTTC,CASILGSAAGYEQYF,TRBJ2-7,NA,few,15,TRBV6-5
TGCGCCAGCAGAACGGACTTTGCGGGTGAAAAACTGTTTTTT,CASRTDFAGEKLFF,TRBJ1-4,NA,NA,14,TRBV5-1
TGTGCCAGCAGCTGGAAAGAATCGGGACAGGGGGCTACCGGGGAGCTGTTTTTT,CASSWKESGQGATGELFF,TRBJ2-2,TRBD1,NA,18,TRBV5-6
TGTGCCAGCAGCGTACACAGGGGCACAGATACGCAGTATTTT,CASSVHRGTDTQYF,TRBJ2-3,NA,NA,14,TRBV9